This T cell receptor (beta chain) was identified during a study of regulatory T cells in long-lasting Graves disease. Study background: For under 3 months, newly diagnosed Graves' patients had been taking antithyroid drugs.

Libraries of TCR beta came from iRepertoire HTBI primers plus Arm-PCR of CDR3 regions. Via MiXCR, TCRdb re-called the multiplex PCR reads, giving one row per CDR3 protein. The sample consists of around 400,000 distinct CDR3 sequences, approximately 16% of them appearing once. J was trimmed by 2 bases and V by 3 bases; bases with no gene match: 8. Germline V CDR1 and CDR2: LGHDT, YNNKEL (reference sequence). This CDR3 comprises 17 residues. Time point defined: newly diagnosed GD, antithyroid drugs for less than 3 months. Following extraction of RNA from PBMCs, that RNA was used to make the TCR library. This sample also appeared in a second study, on T cells in Graves' hyperthyroidism and ophthalmopathy.

The sequence was collected from a woman between 35 and 50 years old with Graves disease. This sample comprised peripheral blood mononuclear cells (PBMCs), obtained at new diagnosis, from a patient treated with antithyroid drugs. This chain links TRBV3-1 with TRBJ2-7; 12 nucleotides agree with TRBD2. The CDR3 nucleotides are TGTGCCAGCAGCCAGCCGACTAGCGGGAGAGGCCCCTACGAGCAGTACTTC. It encodes CASSQPTSGRGPYEQYF.